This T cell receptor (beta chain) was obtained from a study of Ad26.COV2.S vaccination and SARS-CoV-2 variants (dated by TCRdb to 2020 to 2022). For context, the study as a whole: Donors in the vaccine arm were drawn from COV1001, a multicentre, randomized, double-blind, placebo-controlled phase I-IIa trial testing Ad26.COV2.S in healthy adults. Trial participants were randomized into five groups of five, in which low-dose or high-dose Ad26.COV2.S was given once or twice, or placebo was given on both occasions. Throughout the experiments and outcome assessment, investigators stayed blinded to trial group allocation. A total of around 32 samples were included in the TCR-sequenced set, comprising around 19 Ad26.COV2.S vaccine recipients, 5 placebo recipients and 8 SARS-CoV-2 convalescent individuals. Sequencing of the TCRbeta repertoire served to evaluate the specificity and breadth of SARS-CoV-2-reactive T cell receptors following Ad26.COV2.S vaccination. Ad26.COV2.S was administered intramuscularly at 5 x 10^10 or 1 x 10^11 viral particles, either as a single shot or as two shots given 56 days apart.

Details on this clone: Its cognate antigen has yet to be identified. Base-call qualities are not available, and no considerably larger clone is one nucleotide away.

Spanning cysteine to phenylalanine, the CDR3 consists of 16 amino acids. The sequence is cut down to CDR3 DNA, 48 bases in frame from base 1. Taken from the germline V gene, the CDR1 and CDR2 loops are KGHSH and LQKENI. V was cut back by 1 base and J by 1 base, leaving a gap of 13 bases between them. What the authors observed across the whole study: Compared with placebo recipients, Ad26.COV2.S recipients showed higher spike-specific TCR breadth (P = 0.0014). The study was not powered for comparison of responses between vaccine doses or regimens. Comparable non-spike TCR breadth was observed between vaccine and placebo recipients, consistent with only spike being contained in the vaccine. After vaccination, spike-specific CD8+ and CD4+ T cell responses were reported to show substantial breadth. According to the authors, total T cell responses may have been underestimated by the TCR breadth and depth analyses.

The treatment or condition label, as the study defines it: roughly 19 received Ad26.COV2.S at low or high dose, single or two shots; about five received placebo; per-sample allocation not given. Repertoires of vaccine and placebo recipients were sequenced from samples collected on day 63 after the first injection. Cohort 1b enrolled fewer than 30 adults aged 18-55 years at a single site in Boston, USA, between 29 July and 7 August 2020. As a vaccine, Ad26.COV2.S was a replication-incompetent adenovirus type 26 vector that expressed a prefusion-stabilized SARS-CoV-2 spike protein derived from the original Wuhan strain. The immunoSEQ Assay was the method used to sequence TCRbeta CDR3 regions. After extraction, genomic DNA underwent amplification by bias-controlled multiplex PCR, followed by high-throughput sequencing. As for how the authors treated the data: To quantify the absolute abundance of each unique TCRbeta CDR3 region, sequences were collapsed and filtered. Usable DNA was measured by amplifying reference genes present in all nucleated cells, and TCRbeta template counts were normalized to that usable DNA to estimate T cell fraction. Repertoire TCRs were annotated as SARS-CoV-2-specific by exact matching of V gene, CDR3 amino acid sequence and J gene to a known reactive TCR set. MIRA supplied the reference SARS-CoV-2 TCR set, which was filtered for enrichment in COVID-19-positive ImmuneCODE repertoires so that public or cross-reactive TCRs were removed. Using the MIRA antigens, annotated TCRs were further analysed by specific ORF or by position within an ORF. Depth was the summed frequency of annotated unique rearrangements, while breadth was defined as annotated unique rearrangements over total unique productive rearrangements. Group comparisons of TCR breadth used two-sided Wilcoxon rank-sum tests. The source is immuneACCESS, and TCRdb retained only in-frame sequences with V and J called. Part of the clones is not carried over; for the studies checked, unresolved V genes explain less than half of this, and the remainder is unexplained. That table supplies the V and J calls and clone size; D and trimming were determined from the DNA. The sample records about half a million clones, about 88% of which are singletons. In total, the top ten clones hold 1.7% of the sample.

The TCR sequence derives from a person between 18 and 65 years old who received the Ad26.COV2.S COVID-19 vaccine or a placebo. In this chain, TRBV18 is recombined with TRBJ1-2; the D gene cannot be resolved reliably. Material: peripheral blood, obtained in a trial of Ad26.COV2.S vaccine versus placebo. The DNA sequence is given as TGTGCCAGCTCACCACAAGACTTGCAACGTAACTATGGCTACACCTTC. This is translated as CASSPQDLQRNYGYTF.